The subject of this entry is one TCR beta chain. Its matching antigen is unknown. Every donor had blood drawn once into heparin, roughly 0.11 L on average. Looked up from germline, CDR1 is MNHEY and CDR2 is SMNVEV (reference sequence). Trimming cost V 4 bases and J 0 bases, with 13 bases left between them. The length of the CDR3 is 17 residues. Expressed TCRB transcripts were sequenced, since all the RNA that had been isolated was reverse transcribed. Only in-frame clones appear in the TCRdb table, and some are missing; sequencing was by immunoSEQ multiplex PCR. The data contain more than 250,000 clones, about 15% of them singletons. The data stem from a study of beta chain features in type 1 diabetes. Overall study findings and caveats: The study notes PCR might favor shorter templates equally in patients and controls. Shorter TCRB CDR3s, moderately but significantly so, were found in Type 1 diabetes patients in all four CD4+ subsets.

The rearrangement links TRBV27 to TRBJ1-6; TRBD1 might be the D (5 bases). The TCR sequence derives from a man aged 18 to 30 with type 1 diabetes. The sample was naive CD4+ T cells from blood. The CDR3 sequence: CASSSRQLSSYNSPLHF. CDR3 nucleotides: TGTGCCAGCAGTTCGCGACAGCTAAGCTCCTATAATTCACCCCTCCACTTT.